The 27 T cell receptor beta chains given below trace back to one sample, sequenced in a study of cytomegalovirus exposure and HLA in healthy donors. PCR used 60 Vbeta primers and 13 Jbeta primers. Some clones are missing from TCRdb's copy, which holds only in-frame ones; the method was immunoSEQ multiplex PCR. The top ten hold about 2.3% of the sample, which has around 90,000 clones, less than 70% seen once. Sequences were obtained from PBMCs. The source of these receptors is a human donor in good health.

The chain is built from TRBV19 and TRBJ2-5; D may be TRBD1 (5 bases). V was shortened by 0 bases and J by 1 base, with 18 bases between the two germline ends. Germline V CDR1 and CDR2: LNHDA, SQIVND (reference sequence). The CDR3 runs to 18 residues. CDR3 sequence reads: CASSIDGQWQGSQETQYF. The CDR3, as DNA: TGTGCCAGTAGTATAGACGGTCAATGGCAGGGCTCCCAAGAGACCCAGTACTTC.

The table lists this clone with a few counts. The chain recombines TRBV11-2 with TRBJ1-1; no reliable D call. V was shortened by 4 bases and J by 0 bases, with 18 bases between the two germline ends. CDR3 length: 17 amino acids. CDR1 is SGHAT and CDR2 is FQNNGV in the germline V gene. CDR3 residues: CASSSVRLPFMNTEAFF. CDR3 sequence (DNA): TGTGCCAGCAGCTCCGTAAGACTTCCTTTTATGAACACTGAAGCTTTCTTT.

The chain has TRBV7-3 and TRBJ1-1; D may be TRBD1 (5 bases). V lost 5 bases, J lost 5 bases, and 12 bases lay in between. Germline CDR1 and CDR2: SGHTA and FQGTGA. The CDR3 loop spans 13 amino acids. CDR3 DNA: TGTGCCAGCAGCGTGGACACCTTGACTGAAGCTTTCTTT. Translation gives CASSVDTLTEAFF.

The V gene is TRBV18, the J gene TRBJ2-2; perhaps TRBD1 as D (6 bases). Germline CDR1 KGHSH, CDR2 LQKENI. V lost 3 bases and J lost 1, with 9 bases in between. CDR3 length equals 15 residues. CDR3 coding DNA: TGTGCCAGCTCACCGTCAGGGGTGAACACCGGGGAGCTGTTTTTT. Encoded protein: CASSPSGVNTGELFF.

CDR3 in amino acids: CASSNRDRVFETQYF. In nucleotides, the CDR3 is TGTGCCAGCAGCAACCGGGACAGGGTGTTCGAGACCCAGTACTTC. J is TRBJ2-5 and V is TRBV21-1; TRBD1, as called in the table, went unchecked against the DNA. TRBV21-1 is a pseudogene segment. The length of the CDR3 is 15 residues.

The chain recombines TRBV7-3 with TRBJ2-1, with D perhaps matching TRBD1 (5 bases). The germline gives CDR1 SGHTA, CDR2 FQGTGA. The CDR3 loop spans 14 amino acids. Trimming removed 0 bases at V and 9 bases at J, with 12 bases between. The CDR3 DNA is TGTGCCAGCAGCTTAACAGGGGAATACGGTGAGCAGTTCTTC. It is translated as CASSLTGEYGEQFF.

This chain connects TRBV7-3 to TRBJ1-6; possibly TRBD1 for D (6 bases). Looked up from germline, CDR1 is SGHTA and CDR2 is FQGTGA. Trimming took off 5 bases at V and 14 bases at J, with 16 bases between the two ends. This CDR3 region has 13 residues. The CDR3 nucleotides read TGTGCCAGCAGCCCCAACGGGGAGGGGGCCCTCCACTTT. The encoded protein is CASSPNGEGALHF.

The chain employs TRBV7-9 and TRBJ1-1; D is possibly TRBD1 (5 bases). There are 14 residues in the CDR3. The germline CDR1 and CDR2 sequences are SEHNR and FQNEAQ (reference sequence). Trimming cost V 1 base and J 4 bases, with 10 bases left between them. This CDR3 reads CASSLGEGVTEAFF. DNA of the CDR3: TGTGCCAGCAGCTTAGGGGAAGGGGTCACTGAAGCTTTCTTT.

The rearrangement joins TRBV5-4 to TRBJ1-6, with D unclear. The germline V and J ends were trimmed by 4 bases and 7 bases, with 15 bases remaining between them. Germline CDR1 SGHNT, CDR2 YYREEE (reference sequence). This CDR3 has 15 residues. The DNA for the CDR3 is TGTGCCAGCAGCATAGGACGGGGTCACAATTCACCCCTCCACTTT. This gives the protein CASSIGRGHNSPLHF.

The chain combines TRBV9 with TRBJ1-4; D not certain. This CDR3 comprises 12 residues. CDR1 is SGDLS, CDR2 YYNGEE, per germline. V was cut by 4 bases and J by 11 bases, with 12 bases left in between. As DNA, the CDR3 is TGTGCCAGCAGCACGCCGGGGTCTAAACTGTTTTTT. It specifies CASSTPGSKLFF. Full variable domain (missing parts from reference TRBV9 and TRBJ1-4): DSGVTQTPKHLITATGQRVTLRCSPRSGDLSVYWYQQSLDQGLQFLIQYYNGEERAKGNILERFSAQQFPDLHSELNLSSLELGDSALYFCASSTPGSKLFFGSGTQLSVL.

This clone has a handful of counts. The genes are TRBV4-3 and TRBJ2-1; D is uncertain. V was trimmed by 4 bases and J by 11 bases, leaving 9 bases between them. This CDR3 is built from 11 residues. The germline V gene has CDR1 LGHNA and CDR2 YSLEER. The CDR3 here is CASSPGDKQFF. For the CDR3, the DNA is TGCGCCAGCAGCCCAGGTGACAAGCAGTTCTTC.

The CDR3 nucleotides are TGTGCCAGCAGCTTAAGCCGCGGGGGGACTGGCTATGGCTACACCTTC. This encodes CASSLSRGGTGYGYTF. The chain combines TRBV7-9 with TRBJ1-2, with D tentatively TRBD1 (5 bases). CDR1 is SEHNR, CDR2 FQNEAQ, per germline (reference sequence). Deletions cut 2 bases from V and 4 bases from J, with 17 bases between. The CDR3 totals 16 residues. Filled out from reference TRBV7-9 and TRBJ1-2, the complete variable domain reads DTGVSQNPRHKITKRGQNVTFRCDPISEHNRLYWYRQTLGQGPEFLTYFQNEAQLEKSRLLSDRFSAERPKGSFSTLEIQRTEQGDSAMYLCASSLSRGGTGYGYTFGSGTRLTVV.

The CDR3 sequence is CSHRSSYNEQFF. The CDR3, as DNA: TGCAGCCACAGGTCTTCTTACAATGAGCAGTTCTTC. This rearrangement joins TRBV29-1 to TRBJ2-1; the D gene is possibly TRBD1 (5 bases). The ends were cut back, 8 bases at V and 4 bases at J, with 12 bases in the middle. CDR3 length equals 12 residues. CDR1 is SQVTM, CDR2 ANQGSEA, per germline.

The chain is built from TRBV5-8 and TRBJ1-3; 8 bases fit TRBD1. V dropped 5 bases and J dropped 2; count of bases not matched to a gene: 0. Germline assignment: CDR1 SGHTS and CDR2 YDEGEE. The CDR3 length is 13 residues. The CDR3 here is CASRQGAGNTIYF. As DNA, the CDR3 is TGTGCCAGCAGACAGGGGGCTGGAAACACCATATATTTT.

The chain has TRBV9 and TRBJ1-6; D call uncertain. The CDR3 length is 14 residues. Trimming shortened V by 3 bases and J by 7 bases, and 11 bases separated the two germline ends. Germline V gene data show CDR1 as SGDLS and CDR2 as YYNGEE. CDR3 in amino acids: CASSGLVGNSPLHF. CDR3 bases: TGTGCCAGCAGCGGATTGGTCGGGAATTCACCCCTCCACTTT.

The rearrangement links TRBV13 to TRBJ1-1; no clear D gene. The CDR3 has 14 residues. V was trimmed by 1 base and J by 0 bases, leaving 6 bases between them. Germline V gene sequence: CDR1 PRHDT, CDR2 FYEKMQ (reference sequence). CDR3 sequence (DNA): TGTGCCAGCAGCTTAGCCAGGATGAACACTGAAGCTTTCTTT. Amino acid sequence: CASSLARMNTEAFF.

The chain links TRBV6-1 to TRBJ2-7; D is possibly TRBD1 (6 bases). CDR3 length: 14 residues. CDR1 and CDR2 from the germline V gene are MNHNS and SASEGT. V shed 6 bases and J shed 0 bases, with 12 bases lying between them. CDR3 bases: TGTGCCAGCAGCCCAGACAGGTACTCCTACGAGCAGTACTTC. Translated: CASSPDRYSYEQYF.

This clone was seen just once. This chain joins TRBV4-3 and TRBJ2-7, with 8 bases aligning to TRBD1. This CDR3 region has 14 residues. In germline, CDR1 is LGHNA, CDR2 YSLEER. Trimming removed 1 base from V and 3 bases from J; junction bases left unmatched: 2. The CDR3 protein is CASSQGGQGYEQYF. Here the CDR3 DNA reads TGCGCCAGCAGCCAAGGAGGACAGGGCTACGAGCAGTACTTC.

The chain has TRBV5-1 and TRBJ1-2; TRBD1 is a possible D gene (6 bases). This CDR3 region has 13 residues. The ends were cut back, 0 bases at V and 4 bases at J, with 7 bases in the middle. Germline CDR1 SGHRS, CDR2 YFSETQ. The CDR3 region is CASSLDRAYGYTF. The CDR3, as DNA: TGCGCCAGCAGCTTGGACAGGGCCTATGGCTACACCTTC.

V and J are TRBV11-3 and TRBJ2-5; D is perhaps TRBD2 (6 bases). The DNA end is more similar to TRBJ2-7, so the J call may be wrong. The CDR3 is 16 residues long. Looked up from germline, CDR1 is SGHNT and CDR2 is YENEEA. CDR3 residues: CASSLTGASASYEQYF. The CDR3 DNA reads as TGTGCCAGCAGCTTAACCGGGGCTAGCGCCTCCTACGAGCAGTACTTC.

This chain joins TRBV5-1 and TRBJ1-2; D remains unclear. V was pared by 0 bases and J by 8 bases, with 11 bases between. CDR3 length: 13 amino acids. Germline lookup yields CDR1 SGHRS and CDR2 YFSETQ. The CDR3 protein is CASSLAGSGGYTF. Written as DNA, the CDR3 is TGCGCCAGCAGCTTGGCGGGGAGCGGCGGCTACACCTTC. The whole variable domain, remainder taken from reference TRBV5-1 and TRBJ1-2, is KAGVTQTPRYLIKTRGQQVTLSCSPISGHRSVSWYQQTPGQGLQFLFEYFSETQRNKGNFPGRFSGRQFSNSRSEMNVSTLELGDSALYLCASSLAGSGGYTFGSGTRLTVV.

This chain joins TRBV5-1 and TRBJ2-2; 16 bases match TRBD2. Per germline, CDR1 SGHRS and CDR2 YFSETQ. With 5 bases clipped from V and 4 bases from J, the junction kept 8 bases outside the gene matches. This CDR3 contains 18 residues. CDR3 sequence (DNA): TGCGCCAGCAGAGCCGGGACTAGCGGGGGGGCCCGCACCGGGGAGCTGTTTTTT. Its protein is CASRAGTSGGARTGELFF.

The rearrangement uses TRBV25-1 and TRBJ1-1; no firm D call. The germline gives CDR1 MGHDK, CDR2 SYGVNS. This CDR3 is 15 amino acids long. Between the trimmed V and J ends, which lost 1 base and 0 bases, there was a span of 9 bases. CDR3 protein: CASSESQVVNTEAFF. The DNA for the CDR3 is TGTGCCAGCAGTGAATCTCAGGTGGTGAACACTGAAGCTTTCTTT.

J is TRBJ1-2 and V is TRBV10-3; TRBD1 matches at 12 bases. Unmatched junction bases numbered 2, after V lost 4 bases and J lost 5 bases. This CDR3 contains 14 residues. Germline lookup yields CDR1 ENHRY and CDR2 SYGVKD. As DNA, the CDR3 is TGTGCCATCAGTGGGGGACAGGGGGCGTATGGCTACACCTTC. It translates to CAISGGQGAYGYTF.

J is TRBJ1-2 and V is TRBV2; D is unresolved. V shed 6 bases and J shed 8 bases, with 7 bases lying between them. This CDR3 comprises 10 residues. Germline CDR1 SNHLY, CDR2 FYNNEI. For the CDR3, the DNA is TGTGCCAGCAGCTGGGAGGGCTACACCTTC. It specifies CASSWEGYTF.

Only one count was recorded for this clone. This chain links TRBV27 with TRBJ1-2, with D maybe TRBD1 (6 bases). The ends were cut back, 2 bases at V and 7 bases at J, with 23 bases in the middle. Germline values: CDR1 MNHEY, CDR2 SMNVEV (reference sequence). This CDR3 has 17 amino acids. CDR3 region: CASSLRGFADRPPGYTF. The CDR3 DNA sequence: TGTGCCAGCAGTTTACGCGGGTTTGCAGACAGGCCCCCTGGCTACACCTTC.

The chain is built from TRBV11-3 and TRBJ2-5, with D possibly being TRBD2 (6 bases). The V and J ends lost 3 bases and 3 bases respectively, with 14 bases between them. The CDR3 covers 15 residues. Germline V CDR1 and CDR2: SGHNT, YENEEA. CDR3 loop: CASSLGGVDEETQYF. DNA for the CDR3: TGTGCCAGCAGCTTGGGCGGGGTGGATGAAGAGACCCAGTACTTC.